This TCR beta chain came from a study of somatic mutations in cytotoxic T cells in rheumatoid arthritis. Broader study findings: Antigenic targets recognized by the expanded CD8+ clones remained undetermined.

A remark on this clone: As yet, its antigen is unknown.

Some clones are missing from TCRdb's copy, which holds only in-frame ones; the method was immunoSEQ multiplex PCR. The table lists more than 25,000 clones, around 74% of them singletons. The sequenced sample was CD8+ T cells sorted from blood. The origin of this receptor is a woman younger than 30 in good health.

The CDR3 DNA sequence: TGTGCCAGCAGCTTAGCGCGGGGGGGCCGGGATGAGCAGTTCTTC. Translated, it gives CASSLARGGRDEQFF. This chain uses TRBV11-2 with TRBJ2-1; 9 nucleotides align to TRBD2. V gave up 1 base and J gave up 8 bases; unmatched junction bases: 6. CDR3 size: 15 residues. The germline V gene encodes CDR1 SGHAT and CDR2 FQNNGV.